This T cell receptor beta chain was documented in a study of molecular identifiers for immune sequencing clone quantification (dated by TCRdb to 2016 to 2019). General notes on the study: For a replicate experiment, RNA from around 20,000 or 100,000 naive CD8 T cells was divided into five aliquots, of which four were sequenced. This methods study used CD8 T cells to benchmark TCR RNA copy counting and molecular-identifier clustering-based TCR repertoire sequencing (MIDCIRS).

The library was produced with PCR. The sequencer listed for this sample is NextSeq 500. Preparation of bulk TCR libraries followed a previously described approach, with the TCR primers listed in Table S5. Total RNA was purified with the Qiagen AllPrep DNA/RNA kit. Reads from multiple sequencing runs of the same library were pooled before analysis. As for how the authors treated the data: Reads were retained only if the reads had an exact TCR constant sequence, and the retained reads were trimmed to 150 nt and grouped according to their 12-nt molecular barcodes. Reads inside each barcode group were sub-clustered using a 15% Levenshtein threshold, and a quality-weighted consensus sequence was constructed for each RNA molecule. Non-functional sequences were filtered out, along with any lower-count sequence sitting one edit away from another sequence. Based on a fit of two negative binomial distributions, barcode sub-clusters having less than 20% of the maximum read count were discarded. The raw public data were reprocessed by TCRdb itself: fastp quality trimming at Q25, MiXCR clonotype calling, in-frame beta chains only. Rows with a matching CDR3 protein are joined into one entry that keeps the most common DNA and genes. The V and J calls were determined by TCRdb, not by the authors. The sample records 97,000 or so distinct CDR3 sequences, less than 25% of which are singletons. The ten largest account for 0.94% of the sample.

Note on this clonotype: Its antigen remains undetermined. At one end, the junction sequence differs from germline, possibly due to a read error.

Paper-wide results and their limitations: In CMV-specific effector cells, over 98% of molecules were held by clones above 20 RNA copies, whereas under 1% of molecules were held by such clones in naive cells. The sizes of highly expanded clones could end up underestimated when identical TCR molecules share a barcode. When barcode sub-clustering was left out, chimeric consensus sequences inflated TCR diversity, with chimeras reaching as high as 47%. Modeling indicated roughly 3.2 TCR RNA copies recovered per cell, compared with approximately 10 by digital PCR, which implies a capture efficiency of approximately 30%. The naive libraries included spiked-in Jurkat TCR RNA (about nine copies' worth), and this Jurkat TCR RNA is not part of the donor repertoire. A single cell's worth of spiked-in Jurkat TCR RNA was reported detectable even among under 1.3 million naive CD8 T cells.

Libraries of naive CD8 T cells were built from around 20,000 to 1,000,000 sorted cells, with 10%, 30% or 50% of the purified RNA used. Naive CD8 T cells, defined as CD8+CD4-CCR7+CD45RA+, were FACS-sorted into RLT Plus buffer on a BD FACSAria II. Detection sensitivity was tested by spiking Jurkat RNA equal to some 11 TCR copies' worth into samples containing 20,000-1,000,000 naive CD8 T cells. Enrichment of CD8 T cells was performed with RosetteSep CD8+ T Cell Enrichment Cocktail and Ficoll-Paque, after which ACK red cell lysis was carried out. CDR1 and CDR2 were assigned from the germline V gene (reference sequence) as MNHEY and SMNVEV. Including the terminal cysteine and phenylalanine, the CDR3 comprises 18 residues. Left in the record is the CDR3 DNA by itself, 54 bases read in frame from the first base.

The rearrangement joined TRBV27 to TRBJ2-6, with 8 junctional bases fitting TRBD1. The sample was naive CD8+ T cells from blood, with Jurkat cell RNA spiked in. The label giving this sample's cell subset or site can be read as: FACS-sorted CD8+CD4-CCR7+CD45RA+ naive T cells. The TCR sequence derives from a human donor in good health. Some libraries in this study had Jurkat cell RNA spiked in. The CDR3 region reads CASSPGTGIGIGANVMTF. The DNA is as follows: TGCGCCAGCAGCCCCGGGACAGGTATTGGGATTGGGGCCAACGTCATGACTTTC.